Each of the 24 T cell receptor beta chains below was sequenced from the same sample in a study of OX40 agonist ivuxolimab in advanced cancers. Profiling relied on immunoSEQ multiplex PCR, and the TCRdb table lists in-frame clones only, not all of them. The table includes about 130,000 clones, 85% to 95% detected once. Here the sequenced sample was CD4+ or CD8+ T cells sorted from blood, taken in a trial of the OX40 agonist ivuxolimab. These receptors originate from an adult with an advanced solid tumor such as melanoma, head and neck, liver or kidney cancer.

This clone was recorded once. DNA of the CDR3: TGTGCCAGCAGTGAATATGGGACAGGGGAAGGTTATGCTCAGCCCCAGCATTTT. Encoded protein: CASSEYGTGEGYAQPQHF. V gene TRBV6-1 combines with J gene TRBJ1-5; 10 bases line up with TRBD1. The length of the CDR3 is 18 residues. Germline CDR1 is MNHNS and CDR2 is SASEGT. V lost 2 bases and J lost 6; bases outside the gene matches: 13.

This chain uses TRBV28 with TRBJ2-1; 14 nucleotides agree with TRBD2. Germline lookup yields CDR1 MDHEN and CDR2 SYDVKM. V shed 1 base, J shed 7 bases, and the junction held 6 bases outside the gene matches. The CDR3 sequence is 17 residues long. CDR3 protein: CASSLSPGTSGSNEQFF. The CDR3 bases are TGTGCCAGCAGTTTATCCCCAGGGACTAGCGGGAGTAATGAGCAGTTCTTC.

CDR3 nucleotide sequence: TGTGCCAGCAGCCCCACATTGGGGGGTGCATATTCACCCCTCCACTTT. This codes for CASSPTLGGAYSPLHF. The V and J genes are TRBV7-2 and TRBJ1-6, with a weak D call TRBD1 (5 bases). The germline V and J ends were trimmed by 5 bases and 8 bases, with 19 bases remaining between them. CDR1 is SGHTA and CDR2 is FQGNSA in the germline V gene. The length of the CDR3 is 16 residues.

The chain carries TRBV30 and TRBJ2-3; a weak D match, TRBD2 (6 bases). Trimming pared 7 bases from V and 6 bases from J, leaving 14 bases between. The CDR3 loop spans 12 amino acids. Germline loops: CDR1 GTSNPN, CDR2 SVGIG (reference sequence). The CDR3: CALAPSADTQYF. The CDR3 DNA sequence: TGTGCCTTAGCCCCTAGCGCCGATACGCAGTATTTT.

The chain is built from TRBV5-4 and TRBJ2-5; 11 nucleotides line up with TRBD1. Trimming took 2 bases from V and 4 from J; bases not matched to a gene: 4. The CDR3 is made up of 15 amino acids. Germline V gives CDR1 SGHNT, CDR2 YYREEE (reference sequence). In nucleotides, the CDR3 is TGTGCCAGCAGCTTACCCGGACAGGGGGCAGAGACCCAGTACTTC. It yields the protein CASSLPGQGAETQYF.

This chain links TRBV7-8 with TRBJ1-2; TRBD1 might be the D (6 bases). This CDR3 is built from 15 residues. Trimming cost V 4 bases and J 3 bases, with 15 bases left between them. Germline CDR1 and CDR2: SGHVS and FQNEAQ. CDR3 loop: CASSSNREGYYGYTF. Written as DNA, the CDR3 is TGTGCCAGCAGCTCCAACAGGGAGGGATACTATGGCTACACCTTC.

This chain links TRBV5-1 with TRBJ1-1, with D uncertain. The germline V gene has CDR1 SGHRS and CDR2 YFSETQ. The CDR3 is 13 residues long. Between the trimmed V and J ends, which lost 5 bases and 1 base, there was a span of 9 bases. The chain's CDR3 is CASSYRTNTEAFF. In nucleotides, the CDR3 is TGCGCCAGCAGTTATCGGACGAACACTGAAGCTTTCTTT.

This sequence joins TRBV11-1 and TRBJ1-4, with 8 bases fitting TRBD1. Germline lookup yields CDR1 SGHAT and CDR2 FQDESV (reference sequence). Trimming took 3 bases from V and 8 from J; bases not matched to a gene: 5. The CDR3 is made up of 14 amino acids. The CDR3 nucleotides are TGTGCCAGCAGCTTGGGACAGGTCGGCGAAAAACTGTTTTTT. This gives the protein CASSLGQVGEKLFF.

This rearrangement joins TRBV4-3 to TRBJ1-5; TRBD1 matches 9 bases. Germline trimming cut 2 bases from V and 7 bases from J; bases unmatched to any gene: 6. Germline assignment: CDR1 LGHNA and CDR2 YSLEER. The CDR3 is 15 residues long. CDR3 nucleotide sequence: TGCGCCAGCAGCCAATCCGACAGGGGGAGGCAGCCCCAGCATTTT. Protein sequence: CASSQSDRGRQPQHF.

The CDR3 sequence is CASSGQGAGNTIYF. The CDR3 nucleotides read TGCGCCAGCAGTGGACAGGGAGCTGGAAACACCATATATTTT. The rearrangement links TRBV5-1 to TRBJ1-3; 8 positions agree with TRBD1. The CDR3 loop spans 14 amino acids. Germline V gene data show CDR1 as SGHRS and CDR2 as YFSETQ. Trimming removed 5 bases from V and 2 bases from J; junction bases left unmatched: 3.

Comments on this clone: This sample includes further DNA sequences coding for the same CDR3. V usage is TRBV7-9 and J usage is TRBJ2-3; D unclear. V lost 1 base and J lost 4, with 9 bases in between. The CDR3 has 14 amino acids. Germline CDR1 and CDR2: SEHNR and FQNEAQ (reference sequence). CDR3 sequence reads: CASSLVSGADTQYF. Written as DNA, the CDR3 is TGTGCCAGCAGCTTAGTGTCTGGGGCAGATACGCAGTATTTT.

This rearrangement joins TRBV7-9 to TRBJ1-1, with D hard to call. CDR1 SEHNR and CDR2 FQNEAQ come from the germline V gene (reference sequence). V lost 5 bases, J lost 0 bases, and 10 bases lay in between. This CDR3 is built from 14 residues. For the CDR3, the DNA is TGTGCCAGCAGCCAAGCAGGCCTGAACACTGAAGCTTTCTTT. It specifies CASSQAGLNTEAFF.

The genes are TRBV6-6 and TRBJ1-2, with TRBD1 matching 7 bases. The trim removed 6 bases at V and 2 bases at J, leaving 0 bases unmatched. The germline gives CDR1 MNHNY, CDR2 SVGAGI (reference sequence). There are 12 residues in the CDR3. The CDR3 nucleotides are TGTGCCAGCAGGACAGGGAACTATGGCTACACCTTC. Translating it yields CASRTGNYGYTF.

The rearrangement joins TRBV18 to TRBJ2-2, with a weak D call TRBD1 (5 bases). The CDR3 sequence is 15 residues long. From germline, CDR1 is KGHSH and CDR2 LQKENI. V was pared by 3 bases and J by 2 bases, with 10 bases between. CDR3 nucleotides: TGTGCCAGCTCACCGGGGCAGGGTAACACCGGGGAGCTGTTTTTT. It encodes CASSPGQGNTGELFF.

This chain links TRBV28 with TRBJ1-1; D is unresolved. The ends were cut back, 7 bases at V and 8 bases at J, with 17 bases in the middle. Germline assignment: CDR1 MDHEN and CDR2 SYDVKM. This CDR3 has 13 amino acids. CDR3 in amino acids: CASKLAKSGEAFF. The CDR3 nucleotides read TGTGCCAGCAAGCTTGCGAAGAGCGGCGAAGCTTTCTTT.

V gene TRBV10-3 combines with J gene TRBJ2-5, with unresolved D. V lost 4 bases and J lost 4, with 13 bases in between. This CDR3 comprises 14 residues. Germline-derived CDR1 and CDR2 are ENHRY and SYGVKD. CDR3 residues: CAISGPLGRETQYF. DNA for the CDR3: TGTGCCATCAGTGGACCGCTCGGGCGAGAGACCCAGTACTTC.

This clone was seen a few times. V is TRBV23-1 and J is TRBJ2-4; D is perhaps TRBD1 (5 bases). TRBV23-1 is known as an ORF, though its function is uncertain. The V gene lost 7 bases and the J gene lost 0 bases, with 10 bases spanning the gap. The CDR3 is 14 amino acids. DNA for the CDR3: TGCGCCAGCACGACAGACAAAGCCAAAAACATTCAGTACTTC. Its translation is CASTTDKAKNIQYF.

The J gene is TRBJ2-7, the V gene TRBV6-1; D perhaps matches TRBD2 (5 bases). V gave up 6 bases and J gave up 6 bases, with 18 bases separating them. The CDR3 is 14 residues long. The V gene's germline CDR1 is MNHNS and CDR2 SASEGT. The CDR3 here is CASSPLPRLPEQYF. The CDR3 coding sequence is TGTGCCAGCAGCCCTCTACCGAGACTACCCGAGCAGTACTTC.

J is TRBJ1-2 and V is TRBV28, with D possibly TRBD1 on 6 matching bases. The CDR3 totals 13 residues. In germline, CDR1 is MDHEN, CDR2 SYDVKM. V lost 6 bases and J 8 bases, leaving 16 bases between the germline ends. The CDR3 DNA reads TGTGCCAGCAGCTCCGACAGGCTCGGAGGCTACACCTTC. Translating it yields CASSSDRLGGYTF.

V usage is TRBV18 and J usage is TRBJ1-1; unclear D gene. Trimming left V 3 bases short and J 4 bases short, with 9 bases between. The CDR3 sequence is 13 residues long. Looked up from germline, CDR1 is KGHSH and CDR2 is LQKENI. Here the CDR3 reads CASSPQDGTEAFF. The CDR3 DNA reads TGTGCCAGCTCACCGCAGGACGGCACTGAAGCTTTCTTT.

The CDR3, as DNA: TGTGCCAGCAGCACCCCCACGGGTACGCAGTATTTT. This encodes CASSTPTGTQYF. The genes are TRBV28 and TRBJ2-3; D uncertain. The germline gives CDR1 MDHEN, CDR2 SYDVKM. V was trimmed by 6 bases and J by 8 bases, leaving 12 bases between them. The CDR3 totals 12 residues.

The chain has TRBV6-5 and TRBJ1-5; TRBD1 matches at 9 bases. The ends lost 10 bases at V and 0 bases at J; junction bases unmatched: 7. The CDR3 runs to 15 residues. CDR1 and CDR2 (germline): MNHEY, SVGAGI. The CDR3 here is CATSRDRASNQPQHF. The CDR3 nucleotides are TGTGCCACCTCACGGGACAGGGCTAGCAATCAGCCCCAGCATTTT.

The chain is built from TRBV28 and TRBJ1-5; D may be TRBD1 (5 bases). Germline V CDR1 and CDR2: MDHEN, SYDVKM. CDR3 length: 14 amino acids. Trimming left V 7 bases short and J 3 bases short, with 13 bases between. Written as DNA, the CDR3 is TGTGCCAGCACCCAGCCAGGGTACAATCAGCCCCAGCATTTT. Its protein product is CASTQPGYNQPQHF.

The chain couples TRBV6-5 to TRBJ1-5; 7 bases align to TRBD1. Germline-derived CDR1 and CDR2 are MNHEY and SVGAGI. The CDR3 sequence is 15 residues long. The V and J ends lost 5 bases and 2 bases, in that order; junction bases with no gene match: 6. This chain's CDR3 is CASSQDRAGNQPQHF. CDR3 DNA sequence: TGTGCCAGCAGTCAAGACAGGGCGGGCAATCAGCCCCAGCATTTT.